The source of this T cell receptor (beta chain) is a study of glioma-infiltrating T cells. The CDR3 length is 16 residues. CDR1 is DFQATT, CDR2 SNEGSKA, per germline (reference sequence). The iRepertoire nested amplicon-rescue multiplex PCR amplified TCR alpha and beta CDR3s from RNA. TCRdb passed the multiplex PCR reads through MiXCR, listing each CDR3 protein once. The sample has 150,000 to 200,000 distinct CDR3 sequences; about 47% are singletons. This clonotype was seen many times. The receptor comes from a human donor with low-grade glioma or glioblastoma, undergoing nonglioma brain surgery, or in good health (not recorded which). The sequencing input was glioma tissue, nonneoplastic brain tissue, or PBMCs (not recorded which). The chain combines TRBV20-1 with TRBJ2-1, with unresolved D. As DNA, the CDR3 is TGCAGCGTAAACGTCCAGGATCCGAGCTCCTACAATGAGCAGTTCTTC. Encoded protein: CSVNVQDPSSYNEQFF.